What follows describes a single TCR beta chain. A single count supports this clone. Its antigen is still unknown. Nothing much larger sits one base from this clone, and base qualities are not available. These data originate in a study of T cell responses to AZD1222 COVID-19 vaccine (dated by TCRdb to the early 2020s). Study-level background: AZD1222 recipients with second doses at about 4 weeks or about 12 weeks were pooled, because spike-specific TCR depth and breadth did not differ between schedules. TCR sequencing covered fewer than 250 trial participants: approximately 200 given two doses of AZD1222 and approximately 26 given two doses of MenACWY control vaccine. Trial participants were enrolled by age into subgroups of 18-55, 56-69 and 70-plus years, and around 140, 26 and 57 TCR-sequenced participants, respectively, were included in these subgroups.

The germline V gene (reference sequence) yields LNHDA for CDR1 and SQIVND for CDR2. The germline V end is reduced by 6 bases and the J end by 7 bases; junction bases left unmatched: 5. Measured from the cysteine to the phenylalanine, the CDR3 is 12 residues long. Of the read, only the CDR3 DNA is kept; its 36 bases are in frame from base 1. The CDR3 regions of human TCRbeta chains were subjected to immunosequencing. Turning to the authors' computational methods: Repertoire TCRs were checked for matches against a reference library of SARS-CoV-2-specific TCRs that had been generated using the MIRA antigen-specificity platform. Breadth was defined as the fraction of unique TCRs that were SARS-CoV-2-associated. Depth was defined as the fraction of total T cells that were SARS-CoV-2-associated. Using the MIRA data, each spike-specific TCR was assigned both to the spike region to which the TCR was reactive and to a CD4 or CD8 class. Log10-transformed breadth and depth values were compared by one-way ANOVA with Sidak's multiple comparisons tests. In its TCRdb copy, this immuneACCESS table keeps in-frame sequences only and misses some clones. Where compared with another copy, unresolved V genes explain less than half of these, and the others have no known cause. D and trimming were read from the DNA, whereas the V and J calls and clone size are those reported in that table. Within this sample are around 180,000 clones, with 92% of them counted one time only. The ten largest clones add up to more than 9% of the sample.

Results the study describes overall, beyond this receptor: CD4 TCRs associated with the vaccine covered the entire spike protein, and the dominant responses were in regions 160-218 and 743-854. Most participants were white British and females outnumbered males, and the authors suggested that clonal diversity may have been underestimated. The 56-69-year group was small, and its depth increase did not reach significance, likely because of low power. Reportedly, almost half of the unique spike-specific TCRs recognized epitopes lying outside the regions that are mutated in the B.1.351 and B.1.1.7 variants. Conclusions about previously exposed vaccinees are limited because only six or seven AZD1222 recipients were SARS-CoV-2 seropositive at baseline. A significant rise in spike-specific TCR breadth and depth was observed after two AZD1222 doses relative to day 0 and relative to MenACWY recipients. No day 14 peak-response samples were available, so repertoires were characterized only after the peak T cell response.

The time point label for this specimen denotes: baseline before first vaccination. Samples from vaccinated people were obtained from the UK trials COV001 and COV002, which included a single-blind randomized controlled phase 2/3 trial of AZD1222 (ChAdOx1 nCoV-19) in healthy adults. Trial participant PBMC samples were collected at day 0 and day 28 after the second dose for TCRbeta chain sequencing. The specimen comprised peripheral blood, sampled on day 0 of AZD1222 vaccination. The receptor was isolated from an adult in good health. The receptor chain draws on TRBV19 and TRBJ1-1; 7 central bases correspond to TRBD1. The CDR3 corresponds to CASSTWDSEAFF. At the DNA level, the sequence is TGTGCCAGTAGCACCTGGGACAGTGAAGCTTTCTTT. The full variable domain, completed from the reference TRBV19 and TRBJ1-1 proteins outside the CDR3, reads DGGITQSPKYLFRKEGQNVTLSCEQNLNHDAMYWYRQDPGQGLRLIYYSQIVNDFQKGDIAEGYSVSREKKESFPLTVTSAQKNPTAFYLCASSTWDSEAFFGQGTRLTVV.